This is a list of T cell receptor beta chains from one sample in a study of glioma-infiltrating T cells after dendritic cell vaccination. Generated by immunoSEQ multiplex PCR, the TCRdb table keeps only in-frame clones and is missing some. The sample has about 73,000 clones, about four fifths seen once. The starting material was blood, obtained before dendritic cell vaccination. The source of these receptors is a human donor with glioblastoma. The conserved cysteine and the conserved F or W are not part of the CDR3 here.

j_gene: TRBJ2-3
v_gene: TRBV7-2
CDR3aa: ASSLGGGYNTDTQY

j_gene: TRBJ1-1
v_gene: TRBV5-6
CDR3aa: ASSLVGGQDTEAF

j_gene: TRBJ2-3
v_gene: TRBV15
CDR3aa: ATSRGQVTDTQY

j_gene: TRBJ1-1
v_gene: TRBV28
CDR3aa: ASRQTGFDTEAF

j_gene: TRBJ2-2
v_gene: TRBV10-3
CDR3aa: AISDKAAPGELF

j_gene: TRBJ2-1
v_gene: TRBV6-1
CDR3aa: ASSEAWVTAGEQF

j_gene: TRBJ1-2
v_gene: TRBV6-1
CDR3aa: ASSEAETGVYGYT

j_gene: TRBJ2-2
v_gene: TRBV7-2
CDR3aa: ASSPRQLYTGELF

j_gene: TRBJ1-1
v_gene: TRBV10-3
CDR3aa: AISALGDRGRTEAF

j_gene: TRBJ2-3
v_gene: TRBV2
CDR3aa: ASSESEAPTQY

j_gene: TRBJ1-1
v_gene: TRBV7-6
CDR3aa: ASSFASTMNTEAF

j_gene: TRBJ2-7
v_gene: TRBV10-3
CDR3aa: AISVGEDEQY

j_gene: TRBJ2-7
v_gene: TRBV18
CDR3aa: ASSPRDKDYEQY

j_gene: TRBJ1-3
v_gene: TRBV5-1
CDR3aa: ASSAGSKSGNTIY

j_gene: TRBJ2-2
v_gene: TRBV4-1
CDR3aa: ASSPQNQGGTGELF

j_gene: TRBJ1-2
v_gene: TRBV9
CDR3aa: ASSLSSPTGGYT

j_gene: TRBJ1-1
v_gene: TRBV19
CDR3aa: ASSMPGGGRGEAF

j_gene: TRBJ2-3
v_gene: TRBV10-2
CDR3aa: ASSELVGQNMISTDTQY

j_gene: TRBJ2-1
v_gene: TRBV6-5
CDR3aa: ASSYSQGYNEQF

j_gene: TRBJ1-4
v_gene: TRBV19
CDR3aa: ASRPGTGVEKLF

j_gene: TRBJ2-3
v_gene: TRBV7-3
CDR3aa: ASSPGTSWDTQY

j_gene: TRBJ1-2
v_gene: TRBV6-4
CDR3aa: ASSDFGTGLVNGYT

j_gene: TRBJ2-2
v_gene: TRBV12-1
CDR3aa: ASSPFPGMNTNTGELF

j_gene: TRBJ1-3
v_gene: TRBV11-2
CDR3aa: ASSSLGNPQHLY

j_gene: TRBJ2-1
v_gene: TRBV5-1
CDR3aa: ASSLGQGYNEQF

j_gene: TRBJ1-2
v_gene: TRBV29-1
CDR3aa: SGRGSQGYGYT

j_gene: TRBJ2-6
v_gene: TRBV5-1
CDR3aa: ASTGGSSGANVLT

j_gene: TRBJ1-4
v_gene: TRBV29-1
CDR3aa: SVASQGTREKLF

j_gene: TRBJ1-1
v_gene: TRBV18
CDR3aa: ASSPSRTGVYTEAF

j_gene: TRBJ1-2
v_gene: TRBV6-6
CDR3aa: AYGGPFYGYT

j_gene: TRBJ1-1
v_gene: TRBV5-6
CDR3aa: ASSLRTGGTGTEAF

j_gene: TRBJ2-2
v_gene: TRBV10-3
CDR3aa: AIKVSGLAGAAGELF